The TCR beta chain under discussion was sequenced for a study of blood T cell repertoires in COVID-19. Only in-frame clones appear in the TCRdb table, and some are missing; sequencing was by immunoSEQ multiplex PCR. The table has fewer than 400,000 clones, 85% seen once. V shed 7 bases and J 8 bases; nucleotides not matched to a gene: 6. Germline CDR1 SGHAT, CDR2 FQNNGV. This CDR3 is built from 12 residues. The sequenced material came from PBMCs or T cells enriched from blood (not recorded which). The genes are TRBV11-2 and TRBJ1-1; 8 nucleotides match TRBD1. This clonotype originated in a woman younger than 45 who had been exposed to COVID-19. The CDR3 nucleotides read TGTGCCAGCAACCTCAGGGGGCAGGAAGCTTTCTTT. The encoded protein is CASNLRGQEAFF.